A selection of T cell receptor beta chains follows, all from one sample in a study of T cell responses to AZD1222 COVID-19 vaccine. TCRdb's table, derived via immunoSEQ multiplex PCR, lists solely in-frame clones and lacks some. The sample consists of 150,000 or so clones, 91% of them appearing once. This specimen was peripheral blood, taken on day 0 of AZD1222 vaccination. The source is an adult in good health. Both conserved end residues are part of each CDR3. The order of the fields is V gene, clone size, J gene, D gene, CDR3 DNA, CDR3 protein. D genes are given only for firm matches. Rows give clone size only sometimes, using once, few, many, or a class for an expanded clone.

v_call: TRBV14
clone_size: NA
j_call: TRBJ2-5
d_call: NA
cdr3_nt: TGTGCCAGCAGGATCCACGGGGCCGAGACCCAGTACTTC
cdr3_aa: CASRIHGAETQYF

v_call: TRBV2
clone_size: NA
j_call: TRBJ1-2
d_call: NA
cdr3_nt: TGTGCCACCCAGAAGTATGGCTACACCTTC
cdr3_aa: CATQKYGYTF

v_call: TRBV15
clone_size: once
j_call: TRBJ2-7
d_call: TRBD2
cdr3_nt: TGTGCCACCAGCAGGGGGACTAGCGGGAGCTCCTACGAGCAGTACTTC
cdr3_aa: CATSRGTSGSSYEQYF

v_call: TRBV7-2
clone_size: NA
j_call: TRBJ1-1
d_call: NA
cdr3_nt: TGTGCCAGCAGCTTAGTTCTAGGTCTGGGGAACACTGAAGCTTTCTTT
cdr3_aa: CASSLVLGLGNTEAFF

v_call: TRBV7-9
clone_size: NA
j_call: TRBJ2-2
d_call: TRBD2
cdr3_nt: TGTGCCAGCAGCTCGCTAGCGGGAGTCAGGGAGCTGTTTTTT
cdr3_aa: CASSSLAGVRELFF

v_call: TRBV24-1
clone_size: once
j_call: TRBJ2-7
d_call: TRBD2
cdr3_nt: TGTGCCACCAGTGACTCCACTAGCGGGAGTCTCACCTACGAGCAGTACTTC
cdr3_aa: CATSDSTSGSLTYEQYF

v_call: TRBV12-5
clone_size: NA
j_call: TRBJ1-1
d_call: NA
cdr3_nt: TGTGCTAGTCTTCAAACAGGGATACTGAACACTGAAGCTTTCTTT
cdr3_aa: CASLQTGILNTEAFF

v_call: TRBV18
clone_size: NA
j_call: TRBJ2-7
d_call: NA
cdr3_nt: TGTGCCAGCACAGTCGGAGACTACGAGCAGTACTTC
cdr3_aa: CASTVGDYEQYF

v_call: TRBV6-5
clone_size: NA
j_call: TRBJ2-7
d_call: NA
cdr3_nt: TGTGCCAGCAGTTCGCCGTACAGGGATCCCTACGAGCAGTACTTC
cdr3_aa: CASSSPYRDPYEQYF

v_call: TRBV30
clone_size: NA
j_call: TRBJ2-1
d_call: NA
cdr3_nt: TGTGCCTGGTCCGACGGTAGCTCCTACAATGAGCAGTTCTTC
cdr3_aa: CAWSDGSSYNEQFF

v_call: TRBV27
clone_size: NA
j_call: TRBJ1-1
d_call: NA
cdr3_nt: TGTGCCAGCAGTTTAGAGGCTGCGAACACTGAAGCTTTCTTT
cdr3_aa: CASSLEAANTEAFF

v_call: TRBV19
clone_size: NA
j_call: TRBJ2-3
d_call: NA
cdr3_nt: TGTGCCAGTAGTCCCTCATCAGATACGCAGTATTTT
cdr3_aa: CASSPSSDTQYF

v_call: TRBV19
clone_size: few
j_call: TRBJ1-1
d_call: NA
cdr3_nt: TGTGCCAGTAGTAGACAGGTGAACACTGAAGCTTTCTTT
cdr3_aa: CASSRQVNTEAFF

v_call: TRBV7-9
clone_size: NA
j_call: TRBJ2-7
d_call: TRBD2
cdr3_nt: TGTGCCAGCAGGTCCCGCGGACTAGCGGGAGTCTCCGAGCAGTACTTC
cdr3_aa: CASRSRGLAGVSEQYF

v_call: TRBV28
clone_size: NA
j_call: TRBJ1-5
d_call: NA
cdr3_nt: TGTGCCAGCAGACACCTAAGGGGCCAGAAGAGCAATCAGCCCCAGCATTTT
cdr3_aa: CASRHLRGQKSNQPQHF

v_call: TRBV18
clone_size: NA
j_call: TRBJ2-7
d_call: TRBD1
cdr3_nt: TGTGCCAGCTCCTGGACAGGGGCGACCTACGAGCAGTACTTC
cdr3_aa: CASSWTGATYEQYF

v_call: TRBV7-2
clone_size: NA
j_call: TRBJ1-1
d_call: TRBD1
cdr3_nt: TGTGCCAGCAGCCTATGGCGGGTGGGACAGGGATACTCTGAAGCTTTCTTT
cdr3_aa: CASSLWRVGQGYSEAFF

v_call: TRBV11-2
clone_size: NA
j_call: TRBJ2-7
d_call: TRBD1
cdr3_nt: TGTGCCAGCAGCCCGGTCACTGGGACAGCCTACGAGCAGTACTTC
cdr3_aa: CASSPVTGTAYEQYF

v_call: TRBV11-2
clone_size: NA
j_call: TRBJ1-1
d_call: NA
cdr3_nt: TGTGCCAGCAGCTACGGTGTGGGAAACACTGAAGCTTTCTTT
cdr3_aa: CASSYGVGNTEAFF

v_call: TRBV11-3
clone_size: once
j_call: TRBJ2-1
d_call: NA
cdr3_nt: TGTGCCAGCAGCTCGATCCTGGGCGCAGCTGCCCCGAGCTCCTACAATGAGCAGTTCTTC
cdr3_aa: CASSSILGAAAPSSYNEQFF

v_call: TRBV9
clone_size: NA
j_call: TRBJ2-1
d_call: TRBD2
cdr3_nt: TGTGCCAGCAGCGTACTAGCGGATACTTACAATGAGCAGTTCTTC
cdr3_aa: CASSVLADTYNEQFF

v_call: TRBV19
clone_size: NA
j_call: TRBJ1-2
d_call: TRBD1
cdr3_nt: TGTGCCAGTAATCCCGGGACAGGGAAGTGGGGCTACACCTTC
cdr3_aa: CASNPGTGKWGYTF

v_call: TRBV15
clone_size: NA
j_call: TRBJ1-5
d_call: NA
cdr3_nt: TGTGCCACCAGCAGAGTCCCCCGGGGGGGTCAGCCCCAGCATTTT
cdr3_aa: CATSRVPRGGQPQHF

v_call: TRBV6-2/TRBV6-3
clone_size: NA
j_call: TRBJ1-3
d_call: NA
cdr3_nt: TGTGCCAGCAGTTCCGGAGGAGTATTCAGAAACACCATATATTTT
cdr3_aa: CASSSGGVFRNTIYF

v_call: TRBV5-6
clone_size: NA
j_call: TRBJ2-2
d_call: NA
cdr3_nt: TGTGCCAGCAGCTTGTTGGACGTAAACACCGGGGAGCTGTTTTTT
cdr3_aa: CASSLLDVNTGELFF

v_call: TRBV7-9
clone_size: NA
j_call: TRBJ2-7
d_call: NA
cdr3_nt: TGTGCCAGCAGCCCCGGTCCTCCCGGGGAGCAGTACTTC
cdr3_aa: CASSPGPPGEQYF

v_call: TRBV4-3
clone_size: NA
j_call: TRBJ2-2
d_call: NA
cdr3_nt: TGCGCCAGCAGCCATGCCGGTAGACCCACCGGGGAGCTGTTTTTT
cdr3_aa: CASSHAGRPTGELFF

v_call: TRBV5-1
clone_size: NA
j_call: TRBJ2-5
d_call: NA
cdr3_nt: TGCGCCAGCAGCTTGACTCTAGGGGAGACCCAGTACTTC
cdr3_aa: CASSLTLGETQYF

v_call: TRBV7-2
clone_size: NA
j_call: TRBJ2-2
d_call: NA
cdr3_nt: TGTGCCAGCAGCTTTAAGGGGACGGGCACCGGGGAGCTGTTTTTT
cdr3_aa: CASSFKGTGTGELFF

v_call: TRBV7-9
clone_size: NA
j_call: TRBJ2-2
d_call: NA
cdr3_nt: TGTGCCAGCAGCCCCCAGATTTACACCGGGGAGCTGTTTTTT
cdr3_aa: CASSPQIYTGELFF

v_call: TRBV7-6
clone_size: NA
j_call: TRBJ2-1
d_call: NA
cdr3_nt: TGTGCCAGCAGCCCAGGGGGGGAGGGCCTTCCCCGCAATGAGCAGTTCTTC
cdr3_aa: CASSPGGEGLPRNEQFF

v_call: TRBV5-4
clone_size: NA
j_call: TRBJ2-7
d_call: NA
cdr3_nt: TGTGCCAGCAGCTGGGGTCCGGTCCTCGAGCAGTACTTC
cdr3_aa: CASSWGPVLEQYF

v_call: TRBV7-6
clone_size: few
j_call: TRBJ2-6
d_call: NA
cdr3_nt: TGTGCCAGCAGCCCGCCCGACAGCTCTGGGGCCAACGTCCTGACTTTC
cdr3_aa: CASSPPDSSGANVLTF

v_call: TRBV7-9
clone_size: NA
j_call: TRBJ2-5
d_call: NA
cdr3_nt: TGTGCCAGCAGCTTAGCGCCCGGCATGAGGGAGAATCAAGAGACCCAGTACTTC
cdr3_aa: CASSLAPGMRENQETQYF

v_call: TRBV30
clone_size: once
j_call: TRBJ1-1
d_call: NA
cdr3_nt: TGTGCCTGGAGGGGAGGCCAGGTTGAAGCTTTCTTT
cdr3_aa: CAWRGGQVEAFF

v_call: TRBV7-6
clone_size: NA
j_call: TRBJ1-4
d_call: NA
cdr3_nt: TGTGCCAGCAGCATCCCCGGCGCCGGAACTAATGAAAAACTGTTTTTT
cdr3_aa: CASSIPGAGTNEKLFF

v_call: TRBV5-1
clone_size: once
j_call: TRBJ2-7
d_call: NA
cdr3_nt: TGCGCCAGCACCCCGGGGGTAGCGAGGCACGAGCAGTACTTC
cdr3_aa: CASTPGVARHEQYF

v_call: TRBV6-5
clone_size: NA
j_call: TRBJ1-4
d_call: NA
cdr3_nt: TGTGCCAGCAGTCCCGCAACTAATGAAAAACTGTTTTTT
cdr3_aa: CASSPATNEKLFF

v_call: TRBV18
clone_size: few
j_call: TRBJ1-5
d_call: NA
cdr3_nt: TGTGCCAGCTCACCAACAGATAGCAATCAGCCCCAGCATTTT
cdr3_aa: CASSPTDSNQPQHF

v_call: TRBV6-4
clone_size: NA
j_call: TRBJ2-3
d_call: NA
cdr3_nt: TGTGCCAGCAGTGACGGGGGGGCCACAGATACGCAGTATTTT
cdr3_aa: CASSDGGATDTQYF

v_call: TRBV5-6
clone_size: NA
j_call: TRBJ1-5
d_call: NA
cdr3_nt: TGTGCCAGCAGCCAGTCCCCGGGGCAGCCCCAGCATTTT
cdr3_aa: CASSQSPGQPQHF

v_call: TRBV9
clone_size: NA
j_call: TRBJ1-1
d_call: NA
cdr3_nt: TGTGCCAGCAGCGTAGGCACAAATATGAACACTGAAGCTTTCTTT
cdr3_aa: CASSVGTNMNTEAFF

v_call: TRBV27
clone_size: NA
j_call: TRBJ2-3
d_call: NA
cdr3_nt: TGTGCCAGCAGTTTATCGGGTAGGGGTACGCAGTATTTT
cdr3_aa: CASSLSGRGTQYF

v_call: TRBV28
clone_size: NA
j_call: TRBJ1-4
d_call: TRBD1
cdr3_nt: TGTGCCAGCAGCCCTATTACGACAGGGGAGGTCTACGAAAAACTGTTTTTT
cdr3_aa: CASSPITTGEVYEKLFF

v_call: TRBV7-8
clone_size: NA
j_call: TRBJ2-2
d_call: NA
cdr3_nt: TGTGCCAGCAGCTTCCGGGGCCCCGGGGAGCTGTTTTTT
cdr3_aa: CASSFRGPGELFF